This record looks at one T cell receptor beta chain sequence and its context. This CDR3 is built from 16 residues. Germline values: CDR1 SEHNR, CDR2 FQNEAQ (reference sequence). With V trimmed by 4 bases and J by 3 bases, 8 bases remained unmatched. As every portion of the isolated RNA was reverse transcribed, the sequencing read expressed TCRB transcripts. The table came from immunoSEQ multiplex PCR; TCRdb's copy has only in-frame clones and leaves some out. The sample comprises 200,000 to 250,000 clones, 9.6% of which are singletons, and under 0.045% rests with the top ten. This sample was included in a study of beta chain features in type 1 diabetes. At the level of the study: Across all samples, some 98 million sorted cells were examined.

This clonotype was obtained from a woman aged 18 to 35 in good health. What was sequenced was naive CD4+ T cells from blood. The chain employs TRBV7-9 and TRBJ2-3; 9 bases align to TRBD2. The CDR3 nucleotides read TGTGCCAGCAGCTATCGGGGACTAGCCGGTACAGATACGCAGTATTTT. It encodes CASSYRGLAGTDTQYF. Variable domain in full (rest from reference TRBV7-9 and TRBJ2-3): DTGVSQNPRHKITKRGQNVTFRCDPISEHNRLYWYRQTLGQGPEFLTYFQNEAQLEKSRLLSDRFSAERPKGSFSTLEIQRTEQGDSAMYLCASSYRGLAGTDTQYFGPGTRLTVL.